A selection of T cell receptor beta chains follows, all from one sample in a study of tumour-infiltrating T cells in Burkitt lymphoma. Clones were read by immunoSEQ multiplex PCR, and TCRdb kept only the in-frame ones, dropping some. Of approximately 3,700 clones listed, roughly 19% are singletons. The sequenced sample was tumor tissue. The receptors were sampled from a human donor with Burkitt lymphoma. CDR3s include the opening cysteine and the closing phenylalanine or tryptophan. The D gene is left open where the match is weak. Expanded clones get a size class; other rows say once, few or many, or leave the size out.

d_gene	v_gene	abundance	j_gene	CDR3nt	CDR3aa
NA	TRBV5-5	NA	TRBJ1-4	TGTGCCAGCAGCTTGCCCCTTATGGCTGAACTGTTTTTT	CASSLPLMAELFF
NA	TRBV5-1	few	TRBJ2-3	TGCGCCAGCAGCCGAGGGGACGGCGCAGATACGCAGTATTTT	CASSRGDGADTQYF
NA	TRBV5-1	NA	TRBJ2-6	TGCGCCAGCAGCTTGGAAGCCTCTGGGGCCAACGTCCTGACTTTC	CASSLEASGANVLTF
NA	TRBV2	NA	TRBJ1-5	TGTGCCAGCAGTGCTGGGGGGGACCATCAGCCCCAGCATTTT	CASSAGGDHQPQHF
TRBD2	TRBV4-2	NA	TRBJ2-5	TGTGCCAGCAGCCAAACCATAGCGGGAGGGGGGGAGACCCAGTACTTC	CASSQTIAGGGETQYF
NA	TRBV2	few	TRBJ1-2	TGTGCCAGCATTGAAGTCGCGGGGGGGACTTTAGGGAGTGATGGCTACACCTTC	CASIEVAGGTLGSDGYTF
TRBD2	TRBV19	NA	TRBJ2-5	TGTGCCAGTAGCCCAGGACTAGCGGGAGGCCCTAGGGAGACCCAGTACTTC	CASSPGLAGGPRETQYF
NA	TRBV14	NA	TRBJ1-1	TGTGCCAGCAGCCAAGGCGGTGAAGCTTTCTTT	CASSQGGEAFF
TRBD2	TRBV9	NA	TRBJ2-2	TGTGCCAGCAGCCCCCGCCTAGCGGGAGTCCCCGGGGAGCTGTTTTTT	CASSPRLAGVPGELFF
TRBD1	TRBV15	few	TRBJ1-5	TGTGCCACCAGCAGAGATAGGGGGGGGACAGGGGTCAATCAGCCCCAGCATTTT	CATSRDRGGTGVNQPQHF
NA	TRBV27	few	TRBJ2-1	TGTGCCAGCAGTCAGTTCGATGAGCAGTTCTTC	CASSQFDEQFF
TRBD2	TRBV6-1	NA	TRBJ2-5	TGTGCCAGCGGGGGGGAGCGGGAGTGGGAGACCCAGTACTTC	CASGGEREWETQYF
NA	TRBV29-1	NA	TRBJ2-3	TGCAGCTCAGGGGTTGATACGCAGTATTTT	CSSGVDTQYF
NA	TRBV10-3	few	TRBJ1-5	TGTGCCATCAGTGACCGTCAGGGGAGCAATCAGCCCCAGCATTTT	CAISDRQGSNQPQHF
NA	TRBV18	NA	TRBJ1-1	TGTGCCAGCTCCGCCGGCCTGGGGGCTTTCTTT	CASSAGLGAFF
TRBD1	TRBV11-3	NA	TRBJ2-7	TGTGCCAGCAGCTCGGACAGGGCCCCCTACGAGCAGTACTTC	CASSSDRAPYEQYF
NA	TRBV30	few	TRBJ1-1	TGTGCCTGGAGTGGAGTCATGGGGCGGTCGGAGAGAGAAGCTTTCTTT	CAWSGVMGRSEREAFF
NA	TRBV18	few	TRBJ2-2	TGTGCCACCTTACGGGACTCTAGAACCACCGAGGAGCTGTTTTTT	CATLRDSRTTEELFF
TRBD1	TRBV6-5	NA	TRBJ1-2	TGTGCCAGCAGTTACTGGGACAGGGGGCGAAACTATGGCTACACCTTC	CASSYWDRGRNYGYTF
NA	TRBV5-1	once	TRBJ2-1	TGCGCCAGCAGCGTTGACAATGAGCAGTTCTTC	CASSVDNEQFF
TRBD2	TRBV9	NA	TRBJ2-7	TGTGCCAGCAGCCCGCTGGCGGGAGCCTACGAGCAGTACTTC	CASSPLAGAYEQYF
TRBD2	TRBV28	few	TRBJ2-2	TGTGCCAGCAGTCCCTGGGAGCGGGAGAACACCGGGGAGCTGTTTTTT	CASSPWERENTGELFF
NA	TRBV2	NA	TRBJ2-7	TGTGCCAGCACGGGGCAGCGGAGCTACGAGCAGTACTTC	CASTGQRSYEQYF
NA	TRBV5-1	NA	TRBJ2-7	TGCGCCAGCAGCTCGTCCTACGAGCAGTACTTC	CASSSSYEQYF
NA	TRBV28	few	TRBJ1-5	TGTGCCAGCAGTTCCACGGGGGGCTATAGCAATCAGCCCCAGCATTTT	CASSSTGGYSNQPQHF
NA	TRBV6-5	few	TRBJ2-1	TGTGCCAGCAGTCACAATTACAATGAGCAGTTCTTC	CASSHNYNEQFF
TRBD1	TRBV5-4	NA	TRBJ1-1	TGTGCCAGCAGCTTGGCCGGGACAGGGAACACTGAAGCTTTCTTT	CASSLAGTGNTEAFF
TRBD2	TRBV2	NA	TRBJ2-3	TGTGCCAGCAGTGAAGAAAGCGGGAGGGCTTATACGCAGTATTTT	CASSEESGRAYTQYF
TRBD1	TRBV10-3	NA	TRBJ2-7	TGTGCCATCAGTGACGGGACAGGGGGCTACGAGCAGTACTTC	CAISDGTGGYEQYF
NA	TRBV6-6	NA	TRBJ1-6	TGTGCCAGCCGAGGCAGCCAAGATAATTCACTCCTCCACTTT	CASRGSQDNSLLHF
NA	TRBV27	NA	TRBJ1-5	TGTGCCAGCAGTTTAGAGGGACTGCTCAATCAGCCCCAGCATTTT	CASSLEGLLNQPQHF
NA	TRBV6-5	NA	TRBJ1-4	TGTGCCAGCAGTTACACAGGGTTTAAAGAAAAACTGTTTTTT	CASSYTGFKEKLFF
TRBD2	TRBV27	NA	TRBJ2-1	TGTGCCAGCAGTTCCTTTCGGACTAGCGGGGCTGTATACAATGAGCAGTTCTTC	CASSSFRTSGAVYNEQFF
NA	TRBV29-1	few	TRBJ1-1	TGCAGCGTTGAGAGGGGAAGAGCTGAAGCTTTCTTT	CSVERGRAEAFF
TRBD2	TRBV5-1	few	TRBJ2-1	TGCGCCAGCAGACAAGGACTAGCGGGAGCCAATGAGCAGTTCTTC	CASRQGLAGANEQFF
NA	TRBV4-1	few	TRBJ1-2	TGCGCCAGCAGTCTCAGGCATGGCTACACCTTC	CASSLRHGYTF
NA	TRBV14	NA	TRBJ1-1	TGTGCCAGCAGCCAAGATTACTGGGGCTTCGAAGCTTTCTTT	CASSQDYWGFEAFF
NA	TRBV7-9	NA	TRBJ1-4	TGTGCCAGCAGCCCCGGATGGGGTAATGAAAAACTGTTTTTT	CASSPGWGNEKLFF
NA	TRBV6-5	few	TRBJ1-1	TGTGCCAGCAGTTACGGGGGAACAACTGAAGCTTTCTTT	CASSYGGTTEAFF
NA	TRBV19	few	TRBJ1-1	TGTGCCAGTAGTATAGGCCAGAGTCAATCGGGGAACACTGAAGCTTTCTTT	CASSIGQSQSGNTEAFF
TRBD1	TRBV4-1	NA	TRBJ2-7	TGCGCCAGCAGCCCTCTTCTTCGGACAGGGGGGCCCTACGAGCAGTACTTC	CASSPLLRTGGPYEQYF
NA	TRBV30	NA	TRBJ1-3	TGTGCCTGGAGTCTCCGGGCCTCGGGGGGAAACACCATATATTTT	CAWSLRASGGNTIYF
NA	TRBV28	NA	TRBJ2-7	TGTGCCAGCAGTCCAATCGGGACCGCGAGCTCCTACGAGCAGTACTTC	CASSPIGTASSYEQYF
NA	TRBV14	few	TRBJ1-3	TGTGCCAGCAGCCGAGGGACCGACCCCTCTGGAAACACCATATATTTT	CASSRGTDPSGNTIYF
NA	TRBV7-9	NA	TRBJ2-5	TGTGCCACAAGCGTGTCAGGAGAGCGGGAAGAGACCCAGTACTTC	CATSVSGEREETQYF
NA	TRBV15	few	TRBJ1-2	TGTGCCACCAGCGGACTAGACGGGACGGAGAACTATGGCTACACCTTC	CATSGLDGTENYGYTF
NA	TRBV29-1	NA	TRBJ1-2	TGCAGCGCGCTGGGGTACAGGGACGATCCGTCCTATGGCTACACCTTC	CSALGYRDDPSYGYTF
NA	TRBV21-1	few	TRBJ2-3	TGTGCCAGCAGCAGCTCCCGCCCGGGACAGAGCACAGATACGCAGTATTTT	CASSSSRPGQSTDTQYF
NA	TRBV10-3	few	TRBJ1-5	TGTGTCATCGCCGCTACGAATCAGCCCCAGCATTTT	CVIAATNQPQHF
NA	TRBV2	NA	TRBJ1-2	TGTGCCGGACTTATGTTAGATGGCTACACCTTC	CAGLMLDGYTF
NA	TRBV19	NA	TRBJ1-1	TGTGCCAGTAGTCCCACAGGGAGGGGCACTGAAGCTTTCTTT	CASSPTGRGTEAFF
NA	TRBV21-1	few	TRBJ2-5	TGTGCCAGCAGTCGCAGAAAGTGCCAAGAGACCCAGTACTTC	CASSRRKCQETQYF
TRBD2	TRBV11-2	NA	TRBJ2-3	TGTGCCAGCAGCTTAGGACTAGCGGGAGATACTAGCACAGATACGCAGTATTTT	CASSLGLAGDTSTDTQYF
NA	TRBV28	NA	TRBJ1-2	TGTGCCAGCAGGCTCGACAGCAATCATGGCTACACCTTC	CASRLDSNHGYTF